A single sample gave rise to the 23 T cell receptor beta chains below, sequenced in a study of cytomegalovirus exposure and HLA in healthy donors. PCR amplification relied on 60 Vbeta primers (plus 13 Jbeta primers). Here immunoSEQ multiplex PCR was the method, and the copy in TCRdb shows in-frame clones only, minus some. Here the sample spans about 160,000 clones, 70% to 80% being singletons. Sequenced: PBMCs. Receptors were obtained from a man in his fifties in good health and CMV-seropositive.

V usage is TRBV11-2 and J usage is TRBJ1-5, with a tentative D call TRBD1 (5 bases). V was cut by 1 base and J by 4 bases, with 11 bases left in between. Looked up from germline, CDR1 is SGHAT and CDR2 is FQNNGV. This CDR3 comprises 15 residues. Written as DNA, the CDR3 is TGTGCCAGCAGCTTAGTGGGGGGTCAGAATCAGCCCCAGCATTTT. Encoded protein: CASSLVGGQNQPQHF. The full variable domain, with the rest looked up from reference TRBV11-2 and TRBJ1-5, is EAGVAQSPRYKIIEKRQSVAFWCNPISGHATLYWYQQILGQGPKLLIQFQNNGVVDDSQLPKDRFSAERLKGVDSTLKIQPAKLEDSAVYLCASSLVGGQNQPQHFGDGTRLSIL.

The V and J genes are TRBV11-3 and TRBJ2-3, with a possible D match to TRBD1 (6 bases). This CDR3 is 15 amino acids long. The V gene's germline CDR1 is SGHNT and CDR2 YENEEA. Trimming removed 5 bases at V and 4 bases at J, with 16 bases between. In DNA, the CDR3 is TGTGCCAGCAGCCCCAGGGGCGGTATCGCAGATACGCAGTATTTT. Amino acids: CASSPRGGIADTQYF.

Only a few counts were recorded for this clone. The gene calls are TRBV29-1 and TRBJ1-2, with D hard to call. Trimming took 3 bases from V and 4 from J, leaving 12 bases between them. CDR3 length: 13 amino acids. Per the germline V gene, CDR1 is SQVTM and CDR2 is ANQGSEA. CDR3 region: CSVEGFDTYGYTF. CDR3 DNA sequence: TGCAGCGTTGAGGGTTTCGACACCTATGGCTACACCTTC.

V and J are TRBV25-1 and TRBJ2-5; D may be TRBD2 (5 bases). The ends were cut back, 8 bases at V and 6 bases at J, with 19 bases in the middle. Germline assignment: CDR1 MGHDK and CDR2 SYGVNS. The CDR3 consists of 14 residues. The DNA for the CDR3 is TGTGCCAGCGCGGGCCCTGGAGGCATAAAGACCCAGTACTTC. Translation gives CASAGPGGIKTQYF.

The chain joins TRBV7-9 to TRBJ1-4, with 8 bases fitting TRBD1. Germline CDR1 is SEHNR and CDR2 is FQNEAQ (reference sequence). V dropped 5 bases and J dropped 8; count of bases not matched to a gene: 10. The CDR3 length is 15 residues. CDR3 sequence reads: CASSPTGAGGEKLFF. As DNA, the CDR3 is TGTGCCAGCAGCCCGACGGGGGCAGGGGGCGAAAAACTGTTTTTT.

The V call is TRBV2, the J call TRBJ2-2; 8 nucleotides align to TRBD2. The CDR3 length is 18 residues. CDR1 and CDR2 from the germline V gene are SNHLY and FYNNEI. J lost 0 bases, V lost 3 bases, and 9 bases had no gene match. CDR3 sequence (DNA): TGTGCCAGCAGTGAGGTGGGACTAGTGAACTCGAACACCGGGGAGCTGTTTTTT. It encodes CASSEVGLVNSNTGELFF.

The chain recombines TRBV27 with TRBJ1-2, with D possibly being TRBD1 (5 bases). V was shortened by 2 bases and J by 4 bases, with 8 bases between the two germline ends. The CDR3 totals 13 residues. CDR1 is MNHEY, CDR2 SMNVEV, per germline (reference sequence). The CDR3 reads CASSLGTGYGYTF. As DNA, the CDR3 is TGTGCCAGCAGTTTAGGGACTGGCTATGGCTACACCTTC.

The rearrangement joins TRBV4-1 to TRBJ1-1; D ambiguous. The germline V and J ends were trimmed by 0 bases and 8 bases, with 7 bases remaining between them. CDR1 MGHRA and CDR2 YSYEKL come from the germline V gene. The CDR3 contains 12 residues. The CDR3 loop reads CASSQERSEAFF. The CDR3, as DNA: TGCGCCAGCAGCCAAGAGAGATCCGAAGCTTTCTTT.

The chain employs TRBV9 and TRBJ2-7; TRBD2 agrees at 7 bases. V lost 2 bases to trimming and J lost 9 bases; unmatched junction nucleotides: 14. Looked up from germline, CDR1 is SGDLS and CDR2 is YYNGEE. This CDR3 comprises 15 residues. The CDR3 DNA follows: TGTGCCAGCAGCGTCTCAGCGGGGCAGGGAGGCGGGCAGTACTTC. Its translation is CASSVSAGQGGGQYF.

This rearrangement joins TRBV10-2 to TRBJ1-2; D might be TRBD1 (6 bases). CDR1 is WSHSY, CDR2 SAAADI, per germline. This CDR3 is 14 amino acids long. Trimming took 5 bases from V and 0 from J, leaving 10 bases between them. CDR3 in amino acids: CASSHRESNYGYTF. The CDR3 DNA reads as TGCGCCAGCAGTCACAGGGAGTCTAACTATGGCTACACCTTC.

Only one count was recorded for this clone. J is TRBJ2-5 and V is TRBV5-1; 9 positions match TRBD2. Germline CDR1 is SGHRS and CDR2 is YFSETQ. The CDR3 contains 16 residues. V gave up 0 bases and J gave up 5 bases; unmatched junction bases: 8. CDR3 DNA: TGCGCCAGCAGCTTGGCCCCAGCGGGGGGTGCGGAGACCCAGTACTTC. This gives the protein CASSLAPAGGAETQYF.

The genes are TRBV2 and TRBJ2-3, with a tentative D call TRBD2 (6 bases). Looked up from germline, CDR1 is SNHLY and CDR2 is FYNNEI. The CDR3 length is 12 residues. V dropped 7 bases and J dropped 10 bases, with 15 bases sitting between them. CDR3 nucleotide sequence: TGTGCCAGCACCGGATGGGGGGAAGCGCAGTATTTT. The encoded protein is CASTGWGEAQYF.

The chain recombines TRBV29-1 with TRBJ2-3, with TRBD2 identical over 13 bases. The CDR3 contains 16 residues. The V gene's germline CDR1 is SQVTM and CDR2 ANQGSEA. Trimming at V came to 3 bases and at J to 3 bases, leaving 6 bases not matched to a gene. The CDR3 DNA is TGCAGCGTTGATGGAGGGACTAGCGGGGTGACAGATACGCAGTATTTT. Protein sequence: CSVDGGTSGVTDTQYF.

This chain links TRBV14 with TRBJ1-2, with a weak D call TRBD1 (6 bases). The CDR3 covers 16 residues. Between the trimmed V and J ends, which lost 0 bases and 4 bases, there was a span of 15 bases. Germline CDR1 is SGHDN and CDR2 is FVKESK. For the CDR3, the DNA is TGTGCCAGCAGCCAAGATCTTGGACAGATCCCCTATGGCTACACCTTC. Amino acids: CASSQDLGQIPYGYTF. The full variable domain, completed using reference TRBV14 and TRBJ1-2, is EAGVTQFPSHSVIEKGQTVTLRCDPISGHDNLYWYRRVMGKEIKFLLHFVKESKQDESGMPNNRFLAERTGGTYSTLKVQPAELEDSGVYFCASSQDLGQIPYGYTFGSGTRLTVV.

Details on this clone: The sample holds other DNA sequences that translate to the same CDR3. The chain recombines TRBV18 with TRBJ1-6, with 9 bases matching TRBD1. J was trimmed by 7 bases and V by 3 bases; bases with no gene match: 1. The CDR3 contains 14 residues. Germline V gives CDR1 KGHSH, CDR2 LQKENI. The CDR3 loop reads CASSPGQGNSPLHF. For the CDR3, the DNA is TGTGCCAGCTCACCGGGACAGGGAAATTCACCCCTCCACTTT.

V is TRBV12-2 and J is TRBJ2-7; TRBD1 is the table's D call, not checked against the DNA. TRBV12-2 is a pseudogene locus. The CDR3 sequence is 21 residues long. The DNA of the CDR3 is TGTGCAAGTCGCTCTCCTGGGAACAGGGGCTCCACCGGGGAATTCCGCTACGAGCAGTACTTC. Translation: CASRSPGNRGSTGEFRYEQYF.

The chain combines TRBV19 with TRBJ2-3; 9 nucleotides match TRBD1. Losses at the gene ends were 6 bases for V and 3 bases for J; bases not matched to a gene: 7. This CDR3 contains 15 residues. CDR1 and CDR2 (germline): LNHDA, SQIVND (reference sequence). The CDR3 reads CASSPGQGGTDTQYF. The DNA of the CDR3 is TGTGCCAGTAGCCCGGGACAGGGCGGGACAGATACGCAGTATTTT.

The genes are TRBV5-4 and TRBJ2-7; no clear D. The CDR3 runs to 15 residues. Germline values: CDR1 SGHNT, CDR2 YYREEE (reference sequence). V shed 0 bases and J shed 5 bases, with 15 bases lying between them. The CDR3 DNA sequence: TGTGCCAGCAGCTTGGCGGGTAACTTTCGCAACGAGCAGTACTTC. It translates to CASSLAGNFRNEQYF.

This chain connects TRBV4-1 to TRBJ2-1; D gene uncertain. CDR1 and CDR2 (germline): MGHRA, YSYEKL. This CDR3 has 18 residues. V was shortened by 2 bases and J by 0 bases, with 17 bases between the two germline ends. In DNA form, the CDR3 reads TGCGCCAGCAGCCAATCGGTGGAGAACTCCCGCTCCTACAATGAGCAGTTCTTC. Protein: CASSQSVENSRSYNEQFF.

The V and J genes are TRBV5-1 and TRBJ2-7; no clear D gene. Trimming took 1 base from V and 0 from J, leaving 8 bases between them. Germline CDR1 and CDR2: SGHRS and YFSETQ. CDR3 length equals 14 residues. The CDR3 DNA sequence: TGCGCCAGCAGCTTGTGGTTGAGCTCCTACGAGCAGTACTTC. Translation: CASSLWLSSYEQYF. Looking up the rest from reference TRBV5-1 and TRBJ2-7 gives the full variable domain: KAGVTQTPRYLIKTRGQQVTLSCSPISGHRSVSWYQQTPGQGLQFLFEYFSETQRNKGNFPGRFSGRQFSNSRSEMNVSTLELGDSALYLCASSLWLSSYEQYFGPGTRLTVT.

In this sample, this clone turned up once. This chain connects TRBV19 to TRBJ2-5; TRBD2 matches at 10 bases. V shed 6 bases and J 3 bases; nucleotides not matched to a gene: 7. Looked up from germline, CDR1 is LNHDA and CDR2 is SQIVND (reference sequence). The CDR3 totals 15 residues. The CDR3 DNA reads TGTGCCAGTAGCAGGGCTAGCGGGGGCGAAGAGACCCAGTACTTC. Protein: CASSRASGGEETQYF. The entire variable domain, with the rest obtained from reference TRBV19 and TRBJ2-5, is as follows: DGGITQSPKYLFRKEGQNVTLSCEQNLNHDAMYWYRQDPGQGLRLIYYSQIVNDFQKGDIAEGYSVSREKKESFPLTVTSAQKNPTAFYLCASSRASGGEETQYFGPGTRLLVL.

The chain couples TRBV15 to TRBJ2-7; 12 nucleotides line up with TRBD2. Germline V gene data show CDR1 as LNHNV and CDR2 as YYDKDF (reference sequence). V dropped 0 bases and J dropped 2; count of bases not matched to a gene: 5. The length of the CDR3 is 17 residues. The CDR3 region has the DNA TGTGCCACCAGCAGAGAGAGGACTAGCGGGGCGACCTACGAGCAGTACTTC. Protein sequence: CATSRERTSGATYEQYF. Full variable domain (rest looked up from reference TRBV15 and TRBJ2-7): DAMVIQNPRYQVTQFGKPVTLSCSQTLNHNVMYWYQQKSSQAPKLLFHYYDKDFNNEADTPDNFQSRRPNTSFCFLDIRSPGLGDTAMYLCATSRERTSGATYEQYFGPGTRLTVT.

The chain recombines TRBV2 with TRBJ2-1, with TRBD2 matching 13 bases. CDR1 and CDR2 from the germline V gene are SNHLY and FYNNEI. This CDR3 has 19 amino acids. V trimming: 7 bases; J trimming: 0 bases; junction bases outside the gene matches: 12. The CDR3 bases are TGTGCCAGCAACAGGATGGGGACTAGCGGGGCGATCTCCTACAATGAGCAGTTCTTC. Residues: CASNRMGTSGAISYNEQFF.